The 29 T cell receptor beta chains given below trace back to one sample, sequenced in a study of T cell responses to AZD1222 COVID-19 vaccine (dated by TCRdb to the early 2020s). Explained via the paper, the time point label denotes: baseline before first vaccination. Libraries were made using the immunoSEQ multiplex PCR assay. Sourced from immuneACCESS, this table was stored by TCRdb with only in-frame sequences that have V and J called. A share of the clones is absent; for the studies checked, an unresolved V gene accounts for under half, and the remainder has no known explanation. The sample table shows 55,000 to 90,000 clones, and roughly 84% are seen once. Together, the top ten hold 9.8% of the sample. The sequencing here drew on peripheral blood, taken on day 0 of AZD1222 vaccination. These receptor sequences come from an adult in good health.

The CDR3 loop is CASSYSGAHTGELFF. The CDR3 DNA follows: TGTGCCAGCAGTTACTCAGGGGCGCATACCGGGGAGCTGTTTTTT. The V and J genes are TRBV6-5 and TRBJ2-2; possible D gene TRBD1, 5 bases. Trimming removed 0 bases from V and 5 bases from J, with 10 bases in between. Germline CDR1 is MNHEY and CDR2 is SVGAGI. The length of the CDR3 is 15 residues.

This clone was seen more than once but under ten times. This chain connects TRBV20-1 to TRBJ1-2; D is perhaps TRBD1 (5 bases). V shed 6 bases and J shed 8 bases, with 13 bases lying between them. The CDR3 sequence is 11 residues long. CDR1 DFQATT and CDR2 SNEGSKA come from the germline V gene (reference sequence). DNA of the CDR3: TGCAGTGCGGGGGGACTAAACGGCTACACCTTC. Translating gives CSAGGLNGYTF.

In this sample, this clone turned up once. The chain carries TRBV12-3 or TRBV12-4 and TRBJ1-2; 8 nucleotides agree with TRBD1. This CDR3 is 13 amino acids long. V dropped 8 bases and J dropped 0; count of bases not matched to a gene: 2. The CDR3 sequence is CASGQGSNYGYTF. The CDR3 bases are TGTGCCAGCGGACAGGGTTCTAACTATGGCTACACCTTC.

This clone was counted between two and nine times. The chain employs TRBV9 and TRBJ1-4; 10 bases are shared with TRBD1. Germline CDR1 reads SGDLS; CDR2 reads YYNGEE. There are 15 residues in the CDR3. The trim removed 4 bases at V and 6 bases at J, leaving 6 bases unmatched. The DNA of the CDR3 is TGTGCCAGCAGCCCTCGGACAGGGGGATATGAAAAACTGTTTTTT. This sequence encodes CASSPRTGGYEKLFF.

The CDR3 loop reads CASSLGGTPLNYGYTF. CDR3 nucleotide sequence: TGTGCCAGCAGTTTAGGGGGGACCCCCCTTAACTATGGCTACACCTTC. This sequence joins TRBV28 and TRBJ1-2; D perhaps matches TRBD1 (5 bases). The germline V gene has CDR1 MDHEN and CDR2 SYDVKM. Trimming pared 2 bases from V and 1 base from J, leaving 14 bases between. The CDR3 is 16 residues long.

The V and J genes are TRBV30 and TRBJ2-1, with 7 positions matching TRBD1. The J segment lost 6 bases and the V segment lost 7 bases, leaving 9 bases of the junction unmatched. The CDR3 contains 13 residues. The germline V gene encodes CDR1 GTSNPN and CDR2 SVGIG (reference sequence). The CDR3 loop is CAYRDSNTNEQFF. CDR3 DNA sequence: TGTGCCTACCGGGACAGCAATACCAATGAGCAGTTCTTC.

This CDR3 is CASRTTGGRGYTF. In DNA, the CDR3 is TGCGCCAGCAGAACGACAGGGGGCAGGGGCTACACCTTC. V and J are TRBV4-1 and TRBJ1-2; 10 nucleotides match TRBD1. The CDR3 consists of 13 residues. The junction had 6 bases not matched to a gene; V was cut back by 6 bases and J by 8 bases. Germline assignment: CDR1 MGHRA and CDR2 YSYEKL.

The chain employs TRBV4-1 and TRBJ2-3; 16 bases match TRBD2. The CDR3 contains 18 residues. CDR1 and CDR2 (germline): MGHRA, YSYEKL. J was trimmed by 5 bases and V by 4 bases; bases with no gene match: 9. The CDR3: CASSRSGTSGGAGDTQYF. CDR3 coding DNA: TGCGCCAGCAGCCGATCCGGGACTAGCGGGGGGGCGGGAGATACGCAGTATTTT.

The V and J genes are TRBV5-1 and TRBJ1-1, with D possibly TRBD1 on 5 matching bases. Trimming stripped 6 bases from V and 2 bases from J, with 14 bases between. Germline V CDR1 and CDR2: SGHRS, YFSETQ. The CDR3 runs to 14 residues. In DNA, the CDR3 is TGCGCCAGCACCGATTCGACAGTCAACACTGAAGCTTTCTTT. Its translation is CASTDSTVNTEAFF. Full variable domain (missing parts from reference TRBV5-1 and TRBJ1-1): KAGVTQTPRYLIKTRGQQVTLSCSPISGHRSVSWYQQTPGQGLQFLFEYFSETQRNKGNFPGRFSGRQFSNSRSEMNVSTLELGDSALYLCASTDSTVNTEAFFGQGTRLTVV.

The V call is TRBV28, the J call TRBJ2-7, with D perhaps TRBD1 (8 bases). V was trimmed by 10 bases and J by 5 bases, leaving 21 bases between them. Germline-derived CDR1 and CDR2 are MDHEN and SYDVKM. The CDR3 runs to 14 residues. In DNA, the CDR3 is TGTGCCACTTTCGCGGGGGACAGGATCCACGAGCAGTACTTC. Its protein is CATFAGDRIHEQYF.

This rearrangement joins TRBV7-8 to TRBJ1-5; TRBD1 agrees at 7 bases. This CDR3 is built from 17 residues. With 6 bases clipped from V and 1 base from J, the junction kept 12 bases outside the gene matches. Looked up from germline, CDR1 is SGHVS and CDR2 is FQNEAQ. Here the CDR3 reads CASRLGQGEWSNQPQHF. CDR3 bases: TGTGCCAGCAGGCTGGGGCAGGGGGAGTGGAGCAATCAGCCCCAGCATTTT.

The chain recombines TRBV7-6 with TRBJ2-1; TRBD2 might be the D (6 bases). The germline V gene encodes CDR1 SGHVS and CDR2 FNYEAQ. The CDR3 spans 15 residues. The ends were cut back, 5 bases at V and 9 bases at J, with 20 bases in the middle. CDR3 nucleotides: TGTGCCAGCAGCACCGGACTATCGGGCCGCGCTGAGCAGTTCTTC. As protein: CASSTGLSGRAEQFF. The variable domain in full, completed from reference TRBV7-6 and TRBJ2-1, reads GAGVSQSPRYKVTKRGQDVALRCDPISGHVSLYWYRQALGQGPEFLTYFNYEAQQDKSGLPNDRFSAERPEGSISTLTIQRTEQRDSAMYRCASSTGLSGRAEQFFGPGTRLTVL.

This clone came up a few times. The chain couples TRBV2 to TRBJ2-2, with TRBD2 matching over 7 bases. This CDR3 has 14 amino acids. Germline values: CDR1 SNHLY, CDR2 FYNNEI. V shed 6 bases and J 4 bases; nucleotides not matched to a gene: 5. The CDR3 region has the DNA TGTGCCAGCAGGCCTACTAGCGCCACCGGGGAGCTGTTTTTT. Protein: CASRPTSATGELFF.

V gene TRBV28 combines with J gene TRBJ1-2, with D perhaps TRBD1 (5 bases). The germline CDR1 and CDR2 sequences are MDHEN and SYDVKM. The CDR3 runs 14 residues. V lost 5 bases to trimming and J lost 6 bases, with 16 bases between them. The CDR3 spells CASSTQGGRNGYTF. The CDR3 nucleotides read TGTGCCAGCAGTACCCAGGGCGGCAGGAATGGCTACACCTTC.

The chain has TRBV19 and TRBJ1-5, with 8 bases identical to TRBD1. Germline trimming cut 11 bases from V and 7 bases from J; bases unmatched to any gene: 19. The CDR3 consists of 16 residues. CDR1 LNHDA and CDR2 SQIVND come from the germline V gene (reference sequence). The CDR3 DNA reads as TGTGCCTCACGCCCCGGACAGGGTATGTCTTCGCAGCCCCAGCATTTT. It yields the protein CASRPGQGMSSQPQHF.

The chain carries TRBV7-9 and TRBJ2-3; 10 nucleotides match TRBD2. The CDR3 spans 16 residues. With 1 base clipped from V and 3 bases from J, the junction kept 4 bases outside the gene matches. Germline V CDR1 and CDR2: SEHNR, FQNEAQ (reference sequence). For the CDR3, the DNA is TGTGCCAGCAGCTTAGGGCTAGCGGGGGAAACAGATACGCAGTATTTT. Translating gives CASSLGLAGETDTQYF.

The chain has TRBV29-1 and TRBJ1-2; TRBD1 aligns across 8 bases. The germline V gene has CDR1 SQVTM and CDR2 ANQGSEA. The J segment lost 0 bases and the V segment lost 6 bases, leaving 3 bases of the junction unmatched. The CDR3 sequence is 13 residues long. CDR3 DNA sequence: TGCAGCGTCGGACAGGGTGCTAACTATGGCTACACCTTC. It translates to CSVGQGANYGYTF.

The chain uses TRBV11-3 and TRBJ2-1; TRBD1 or TRBD2 may be the D gene (7 bases each). With 5 bases removed from V and 7 bases from J, the gap between germline ends came to 18 bases. The CDR3 is made up of 15 amino acids. The germline V gene encodes CDR1 SGHNT and CDR2 YENEEA. The CDR3 spells CASSPSGTAGNEQFF. The CDR3 coding sequence is TGTGCCAGCAGCCCCTCGGGGACAGCGGGAAATGAGCAGTTCTTC. Using reference TRBV11-3 and TRBJ2-1 for the parts outside the CDR3, the full variable domain is EAGVVQSPRYKIIEKKQPVAFWCNPISGHNTLYWYLQNLGQGPELLIRYENEEAVDDSQLPKDRFSAERLKGVDSTLKIQPAELGDSAVYLCASSPSGTAGNEQFFGPGTRLTVL.

The chain employs TRBV7-3 and TRBJ2-3, with D possibly being TRBD1 or TRBD2 (5 bases each). V lost 5 bases and J 2 bases, leaving 11 bases between the germline ends. Per the germline V gene, CDR1 is SGHTA and CDR2 is FQGTGA. CDR3 length equals 14 residues. CDR3 nucleotides: TGTGCCAGCAGCCCCATGGGGACCACAGATACGCAGTATTTT. Protein product: CASSPMGTTDTQYF.

This chain links TRBV27 with TRBJ1-2, with D maybe TRBD1 (6 bases). The CDR3 totals 14 residues. In germline, CDR1 is MNHEY, CDR2 SMNVEV (reference sequence). Deletions cut 5 bases from V and 0 bases from J, with 10 bases between. The CDR3 coding sequence is TGTGCCAGCAGTATGGGACAAGCTAACTATGGCTACACCTTC. Its translation is CASSMGQANYGYTF.

The chain is built from TRBV6-1 and TRBJ1-1, with no clear D. Germline-derived CDR1 and CDR2 are MNHNS and SASEGT. Trimming cost V 2 bases and J 1 base, with 11 bases left between them. CDR3 length: 15 residues. In DNA form, the CDR3 reads TGTGCCAGCAGTGAATTTCCCTCGGGGAACACTGAAGCTTTCTTT. It codes for CASSEFPSGNTEAFF.

The V and J genes are TRBV28 and TRBJ1-2; D is ambiguous. Per the germline V gene, CDR1 is MDHEN and CDR2 is SYDVKM. Trimming pared 7 bases from V and 4 bases from J, leaving 10 bases between. The CDR3 extends over 12 amino acids. As DNA, the CDR3 is TGTGCCAGCACCAATAGTCGCTATGGCTACACCTTC. This sequence encodes CASTNSRYGYTF.

The table lists this clone with a count of one. The V call is TRBV5-1, the J call TRBJ1-2; TRBD1 is a possible D gene (5 bases). This CDR3 has 13 amino acids. Trimming pared 4 bases from V and 8 bases from J, leaving 15 bases between. Germline V gene sequence: CDR1 SGHRS, CDR2 YFSETQ. CDR3 sequence: CASSPPGAGGYTF. Written as DNA, the CDR3 is TGCGCCAGCAGCCCCCCTGGGGCCGGGGGCTACACCTTC. Full variable domain (remainder filled in from reference TRBV5-1 and TRBJ1-2): KAGVTQTPRYLIKTRGQQVTLSCSPISGHRSVSWYQQTPGQGLQFLFEYFSETQRNKGNFPGRFSGRQFSNSRSEMNVSTLELGDSALYLCASSPPGAGGYTFGSGTRLTVV.

This chain joins TRBV7-2 and TRBJ2-1; the D is unclear. The germline V and J ends were trimmed by 2 bases and 8 bases, with 10 bases remaining between them. In germline, CDR1 is SGHTA, CDR2 FQGNSA. The CDR3 length is 13 residues. Here the CDR3 reads CASSLKKFDEQFF. The CDR3 region has the DNA TGTGCCAGCAGCTTAAAGAAGTTCGATGAGCAGTTCTTC.

This chain uses TRBV6-1 with TRBJ2-7; the D gene could be TRBD1 or TRBD2 (5 bases each). Germline CDR1 MNHNS, CDR2 SASEGT. This CDR3 contains 15 residues. The ends were cut back, 0 bases at V and 2 bases at J, with 11 bases in the middle. As DNA, the CDR3 is TGTGCCAGCAGTGAAGCGGGGGACCCTGCCTACGAGCAGTACTTC. This gives the protein CASSEAGDPAYEQYF.

V usage is TRBV30 and J usage is TRBJ2-7; D ambiguous. This CDR3 has 11 amino acids. The germline V gene has CDR1 GTSNPN and CDR2 SVGIG (reference sequence). V was trimmed by 2 bases and J by 5 bases, leaving 7 bases between them. CDR3 loop: CAWSTGHEQYF. Here the CDR3 DNA reads TGTGCCTGGAGTACTGGTCACGAGCAGTACTTC.

The chain couples TRBV7-2 to TRBJ1-6; D uncertain. V lost 2 bases, J lost 12 bases, and 8 bases lay in between. The CDR3 is 12 amino acids. CDR1 SGHTA and CDR2 FQGNSA come from the germline V gene. The chain's CDR3 is CASSLRQLPLHF. The CDR3 region has the DNA TGTGCCAGCAGCTTACGTCAGCTACCCCTCCACTTT.

A single count supports this clone. The chain employs TRBV6-6 and TRBJ2-1; D uncertain. Between the trimmed V and J ends, which lost 0 bases and 5 bases, there was a span of 5 bases. The CDR3 totals 13 residues. Germline assignment: CDR1 MNHNY and CDR2 SVGAGI (reference sequence). The CDR3 protein is CASSYSPDNEQFF. The CDR3 DNA reads TGTGCCAGCAGTTACTCGCCGGACAATGAGCAGTTCTTC.

The V gene is TRBV7-2, the J gene TRBJ1-6; possibly TRBD1 for D (5 bases). Trimming cost V 5 bases and J 8 bases, with 25 bases left between them. The CDR3 runs 18 residues. Germline values: CDR1 SGHTA, CDR2 FQGNSA. In nucleotides, the CDR3 is TGTGCCAGCAGCATTAGGACAATAATCTCTCCCGGCCATTCACCCCTCCACTTT. Translated: CASSIRTIISPGHSPLHF.